A selection of T cell receptor beta chains follows, all from one sample in a study of long-term antiretroviral therapy in people with HIV. The protocol was immunoSEQ multiplex PCR, while the TCRdb copy is restricted to in-frame clones and leaves out a portion. The repertoire holds more than 45,000 clones, about 86% seen once, with approximately 3.2% in the top ten. Here the sequenced sample was unsorted PBMCs, taken 0.8 years after starting antiretroviral therapy. These receptors were obtained from a woman younger than 30 with HIV. Both conserved end residues are part of each CDR3. The D gene is left open where the match is weak. The size field is filled for only some rows; it gives once, few, many or a size class.

>17|TRBD2|TRBV15|TRBJ2-3|-
CATSRDKLAGAGDTQYF
TGTGCCACCAGCAGAGATAAACTAGCGGGAGCTGGAGATACGCAGTATTTT
>18|TRBD2|TRBV7-9|TRBJ2-3|-
CASSRGTSGRASTDTQYF
TGTGCCAGCAGTAGAGGGACTAGCGGGCGTGCTAGCACAGATACGCAGTATTTT
>14|-|TRBV9|TRBJ2-7|-
CASSVDRRSYEQYF
TGTGCCAGCAGCGTAGACAGGCGGTCGTACGAGCAGTACTTC
>13|-|TRBV9|TRBJ1-2|-
CASSSSGNYGYTF
TGTGCCAGCAGCTCCTCCGGAAACTATGGCTACACCTTC
>13|-|TRBV7-2|TRBJ2-7|-
CASSLGGWEEQYF
TGTGCCAGCAGCTTAGGTGGGTGGGAAGAGCAGTACTTC
>13|-|TRBV19|TRBJ2-7|-
CASSAGGSYEQYF
TGTGCCAGTAGTGCCGGGGGAAGCTACGAGCAGTACTTC
>16|-|TRBV18|TRBJ2-1|-
CASSPQDGVSYNEQFF
TGTGCCAGCTCGCCCCAGGACGGAGTCTCCTACAATGAGCAGTTCTTC
>16|TRBD2|TRBV4-3|TRBJ2-2|-
CASSQDESGRAGELFF
TGCGCCAGCAGCCAAGATGAGAGCGGGAGGGCCGGGGAGCTGTTTTTT
>12|-|TRBV5-4|TRBJ2-5|-
CASSFVGHSQYF
TGTGCCAGCAGCTTCGTGGGGCATAGCCAGTACTTC
>13|-|TRBV7-2|TRBJ2-1|once
CASSSPLTREQFF
TGTGCCAGCAGCTCCCCCCTAACGCGTGAGCAGTTCTTC